The T cell receptor (beta chain) under discussion was sequenced for a study of blood T cell repertoires in COVID-19. Unmatched junction bases numbered 5, after V lost 6 bases and J lost 7 bases. Per the germline V gene, CDR1 is MDHEN and CDR2 is SYDVKM. The CDR3 is 12 amino acids. Data came from immunoSEQ multiplex PCR; TCRdb stores just in-frame clones and leaves some out. The repertoire holds under 400,000 clones, around 87% seen once, with more than 1.5% in the top ten. The sequence derives from a man between 35 and 55 years old in a cohort exposed to, infected with or recovered from COVID-19 (not recorded which). Sequencing was performed on PBMCs or T cells enriched from blood (not recorded which). The rearrangement joins TRBV28 to TRBJ1-1, with TRBD1 identical over 7 bases. CDR3 DNA sequence: TGTGCCAGCAGCGGGACAGTGCTTGAAGCTTTCTTT. Residues: CASSGTVLEAFF.